This T cell receptor beta chain was identified in a study of T-cell reconstitution after alpha-beta-depleted transplantation in children. It was with unique molecular identifiers that the TCRbeta library was prepared. MiXCR, applied by TCRdb to the PCR reads, yields one record per CDR3 protein. In the table there are some 530,000 distinct CDR3 sequences, about an eighth of which are singletons. The CDR3 has 16 residues. CDR1 is SGHTA, CDR2 FQGNSA, per germline. The trim removed 5 bases at V and 2 bases at J, leaving 5 bases unmatched. This material consisted of PBMCs from the stem cell graft donor, taken from the stem cell graft. The clonotype originates from a human donor who donated a stem cell graft to a child with combined immunodeficiency. The V and J genes are TRBV7-2 and TRBJ2-3; 12 bases are a match to TRBD2. The chain's CDR3 is CASSPLAGGFTDTQYF. The CDR3 DNA reads TGTGCCAGCAGCCCTCTAGCGGGAGGGTTCACAGATACGCAGTATTTT.